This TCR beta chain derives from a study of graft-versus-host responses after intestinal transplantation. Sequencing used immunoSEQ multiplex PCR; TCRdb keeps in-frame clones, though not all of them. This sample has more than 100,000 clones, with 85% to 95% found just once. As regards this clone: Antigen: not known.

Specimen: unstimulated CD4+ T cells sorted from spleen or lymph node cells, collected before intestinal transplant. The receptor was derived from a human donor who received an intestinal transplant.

CDR3 bases: TGTGCCAGCTCAACTAGCGGGAGTGACTCCTACGAGCAGTACTTC. It yields the protein CASSTSGSDSYEQYF. The genes are TRBV18 and TRBJ2-7; TRBD2 agrees at 11 bases. CDR1 is KGHSH and CDR2 is LQKENI in the germline V gene. The CDR3 length is 15 residues. Trimming removed 5 bases from V and 0 bases from J; junction bases left unmatched: 3.